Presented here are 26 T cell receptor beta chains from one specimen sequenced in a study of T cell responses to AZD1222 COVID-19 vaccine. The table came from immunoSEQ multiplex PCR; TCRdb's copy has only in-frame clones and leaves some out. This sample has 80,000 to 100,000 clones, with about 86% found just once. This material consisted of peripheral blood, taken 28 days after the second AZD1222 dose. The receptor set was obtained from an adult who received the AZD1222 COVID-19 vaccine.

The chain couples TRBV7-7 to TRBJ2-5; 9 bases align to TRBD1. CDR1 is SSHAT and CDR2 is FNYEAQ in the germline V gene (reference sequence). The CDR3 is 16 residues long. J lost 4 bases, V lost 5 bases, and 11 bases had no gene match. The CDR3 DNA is TGTGCCAGCAGCCCTGGGACAGGGAATTTAGGAGAGACCCAGTACTTC. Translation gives CASSPGTGNLGETQYF.

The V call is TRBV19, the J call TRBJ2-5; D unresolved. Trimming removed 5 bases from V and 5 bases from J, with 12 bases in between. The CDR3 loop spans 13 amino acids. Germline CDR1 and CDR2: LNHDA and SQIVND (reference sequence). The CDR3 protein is CASSADPGETQYF. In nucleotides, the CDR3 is TGTGCCAGTAGTGCCGACCCTGGGGAGACCCAGTACTTC.

The chain's CDR3 is CASSFQVNNSPLHF. DNA of the CDR3: TGTGCCAGCAGCTTCCAAGTCAATAATTCACCCCTCCACTTT. The V call is TRBV5-6, the J call TRBJ1-6; D unclear. This CDR3 is built from 14 residues. Germline CDR1 is SGHDT and CDR2 is YYEEEE. The V end was cut by 2 bases, the J end by 5 bases, with 8 bases between.

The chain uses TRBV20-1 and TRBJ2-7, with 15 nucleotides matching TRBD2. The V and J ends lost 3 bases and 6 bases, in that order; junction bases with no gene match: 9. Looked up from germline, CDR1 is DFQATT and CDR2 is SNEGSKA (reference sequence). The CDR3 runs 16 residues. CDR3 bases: TGCAGTGCTAGTCCCTCCTGGACTAGCGGGAGGGGCGAGCAGTACTTC. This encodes CSASPSWTSGRGEQYF.

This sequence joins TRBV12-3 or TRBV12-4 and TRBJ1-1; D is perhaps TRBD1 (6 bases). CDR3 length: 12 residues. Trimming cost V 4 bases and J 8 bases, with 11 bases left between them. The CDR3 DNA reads TGTGCCAGCAGTTCTCGGGACATAGAAGCTTTCTTT. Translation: CASSSRDIEAFF.

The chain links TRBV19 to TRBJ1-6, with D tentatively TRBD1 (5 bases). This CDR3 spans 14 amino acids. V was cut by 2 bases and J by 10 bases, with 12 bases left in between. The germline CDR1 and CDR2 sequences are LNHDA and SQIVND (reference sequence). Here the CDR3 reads CASSISGTGSPLHF. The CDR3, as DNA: TGTGCCAGTAGTATATCTGGGACCGGGTCACCCCTCCACTTT. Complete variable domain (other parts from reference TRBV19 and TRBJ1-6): DGGITQSPKYLFRKEGQNVTLSCEQNLNHDAMYWYRQDPGQGLRLIYYSQIVNDFQKGDIAEGYSVSREKKESFPLTVTSAQKNPTAFYLCASSISGTGSPLHFGNGTRLTVT.

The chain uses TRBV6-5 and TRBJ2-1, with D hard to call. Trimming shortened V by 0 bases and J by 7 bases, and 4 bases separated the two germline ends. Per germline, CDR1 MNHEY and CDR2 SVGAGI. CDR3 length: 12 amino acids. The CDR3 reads CASSYSGNEQFF. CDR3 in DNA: TGTGCCAGCAGTTACTCAGGAAATGAGCAGTTCTTC.

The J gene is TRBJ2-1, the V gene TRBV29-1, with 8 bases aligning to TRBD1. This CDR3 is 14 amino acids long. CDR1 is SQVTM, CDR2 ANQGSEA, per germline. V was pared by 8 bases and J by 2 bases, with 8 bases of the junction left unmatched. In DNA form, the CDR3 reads TGCAGCCTGGCCGACAGGGGTCCCTACAATGAGCAGTTCTTC. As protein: CSLADRGPYNEQFF.

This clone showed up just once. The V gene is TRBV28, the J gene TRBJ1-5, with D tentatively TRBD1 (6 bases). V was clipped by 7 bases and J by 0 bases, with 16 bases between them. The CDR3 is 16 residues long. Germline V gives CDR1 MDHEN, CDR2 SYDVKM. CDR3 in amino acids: CASTLPGQYSNQPQHF. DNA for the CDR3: TGTGCCAGCACCCTCCCCGGACAGTATAGCAATCAGCCCCAGCATTTT. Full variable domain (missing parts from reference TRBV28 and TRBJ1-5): DVKVTQSSRYLVKRTGEKVFLECVQDMDHENMFWYRQDPGLGLRLIYFSYDVKMKEKGDIPEGYSVSREKKERFSLILESASTNQTSMYLCASTLPGQYSNQPQHFGDGTRLSIL.

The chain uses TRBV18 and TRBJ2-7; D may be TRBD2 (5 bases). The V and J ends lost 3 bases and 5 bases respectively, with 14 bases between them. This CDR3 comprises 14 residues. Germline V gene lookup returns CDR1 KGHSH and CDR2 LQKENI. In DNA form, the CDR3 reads TGTGCCAGCTCACCCAGTTACGGGGTAGACGAGCAGTACTTC. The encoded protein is CASSPSYGVDEQYF.

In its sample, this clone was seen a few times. CDR3 sequence: CASSLEARPTYGYTF. Written as DNA, the CDR3 is TGTGCCAGCAGTTTAGAGGCGAGACCCACCTATGGCTACACCTTC. The chain links TRBV28 to TRBJ1-2; D remains ambiguous. V shed 2 bases and J shed 4 bases, with 14 bases lying between them. The CDR3 loop spans 15 amino acids. Germline V gene data show CDR1 as MDHEN and CDR2 as SYDVKM.

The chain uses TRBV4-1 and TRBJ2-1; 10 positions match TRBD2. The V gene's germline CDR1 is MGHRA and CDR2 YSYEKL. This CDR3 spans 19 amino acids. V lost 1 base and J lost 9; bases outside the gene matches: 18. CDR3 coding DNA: TGCGCCAGCAGCCAAGTATCGGCTAGCGGGAGTAACGGTGGGCGTGAGCAGTTCTTC. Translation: CASSQVSASGSNGGREQFF.

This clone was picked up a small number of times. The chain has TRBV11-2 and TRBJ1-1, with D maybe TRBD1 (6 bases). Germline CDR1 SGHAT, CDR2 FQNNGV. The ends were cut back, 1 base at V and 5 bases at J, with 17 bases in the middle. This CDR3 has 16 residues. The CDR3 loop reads CASSLGGARGGTEAFF. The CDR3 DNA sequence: TGTGCCAGCAGCTTAGGAGGCGCCAGGGGTGGAACTGAAGCTTTCTTT.

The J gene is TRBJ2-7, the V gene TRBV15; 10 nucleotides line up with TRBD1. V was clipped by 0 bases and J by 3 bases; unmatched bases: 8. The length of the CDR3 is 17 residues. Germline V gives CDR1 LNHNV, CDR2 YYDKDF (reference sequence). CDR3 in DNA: TGTGCCACCAGCAGAGAAGTTTTCGGGGACAGGGGCTACGAGCAGTACTTC. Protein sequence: CATSREVFGDRGYEQYF.

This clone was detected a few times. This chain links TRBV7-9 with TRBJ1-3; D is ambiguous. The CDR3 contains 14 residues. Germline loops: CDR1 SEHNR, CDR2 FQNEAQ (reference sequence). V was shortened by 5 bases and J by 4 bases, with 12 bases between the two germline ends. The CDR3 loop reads CASSTGGQGNTIYF. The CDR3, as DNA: TGTGCCAGCAGCACCGGAGGTCAAGGAAACACCATATATTTT.

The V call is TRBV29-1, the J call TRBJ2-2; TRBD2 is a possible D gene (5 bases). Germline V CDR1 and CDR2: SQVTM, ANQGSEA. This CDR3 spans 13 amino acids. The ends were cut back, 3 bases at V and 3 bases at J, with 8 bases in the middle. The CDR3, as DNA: TGCAGCGTTGATATACTAGACACCGGGGAGCTGTTTTTT. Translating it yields CSVDILDTGELFF.

The CDR3 bases are TGTGCCAGCAGCTTGATGGTAACAAGTGTGGGGAATGAGCAGTTCTTC. This sequence encodes CASSLMVTSVGNEQFF. The chain is built from TRBV5-8 and TRBJ2-1; no clear D gene. V gave up 1 base and J gave up 7 bases, with 18 bases separating them. The CDR3 totals 16 residues. Looked up from germline, CDR1 is SGHTS and CDR2 is YDEGEE.

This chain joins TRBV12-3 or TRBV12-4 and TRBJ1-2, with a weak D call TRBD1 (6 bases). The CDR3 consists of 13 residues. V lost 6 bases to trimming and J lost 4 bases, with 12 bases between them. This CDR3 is CASSADRTYGYTF. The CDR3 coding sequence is TGTGCCAGCAGCGCCGACAGGACCTATGGCTACACCTTC.

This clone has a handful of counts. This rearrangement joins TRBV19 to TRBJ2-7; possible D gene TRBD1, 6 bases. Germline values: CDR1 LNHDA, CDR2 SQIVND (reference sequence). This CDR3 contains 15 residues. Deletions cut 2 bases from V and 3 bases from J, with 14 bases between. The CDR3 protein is CASSIRWDKLYEQYF. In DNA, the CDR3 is TGTGCCAGTAGTATAAGGTGGGACAAGCTCTACGAGCAGTACTTC.

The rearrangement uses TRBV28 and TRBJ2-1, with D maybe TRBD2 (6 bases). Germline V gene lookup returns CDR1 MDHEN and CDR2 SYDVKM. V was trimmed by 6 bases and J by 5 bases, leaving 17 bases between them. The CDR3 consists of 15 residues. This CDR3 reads CASRTTGLRHNEQFF. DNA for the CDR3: TGTGCCAGCAGAACTACGGGACTCCGCCACAATGAGCAGTTCTTC.

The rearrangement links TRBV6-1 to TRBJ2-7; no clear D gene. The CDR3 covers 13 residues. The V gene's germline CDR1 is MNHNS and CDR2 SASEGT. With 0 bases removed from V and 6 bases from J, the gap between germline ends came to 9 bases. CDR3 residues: CASSEAGRSEQYF. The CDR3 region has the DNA TGTGCCAGCAGTGAAGCCGGACGTAGCGAGCAGTACTTC.

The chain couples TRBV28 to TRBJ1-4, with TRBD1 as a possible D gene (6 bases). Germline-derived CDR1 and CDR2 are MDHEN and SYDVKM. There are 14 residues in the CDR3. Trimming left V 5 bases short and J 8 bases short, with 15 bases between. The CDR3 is CASSRDIEGEKLFF. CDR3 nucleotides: TGTGCCAGCAGTAGGGACATTGAAGGGGAAAAACTGTTTTTT.

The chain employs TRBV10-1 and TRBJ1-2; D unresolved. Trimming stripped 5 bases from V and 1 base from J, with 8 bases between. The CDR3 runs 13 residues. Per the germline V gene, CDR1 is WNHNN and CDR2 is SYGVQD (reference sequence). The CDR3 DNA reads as TGCGCCAGCAGTAACGACCGTAACTATGGCTACACCTTC. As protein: CASSNDRNYGYTF.

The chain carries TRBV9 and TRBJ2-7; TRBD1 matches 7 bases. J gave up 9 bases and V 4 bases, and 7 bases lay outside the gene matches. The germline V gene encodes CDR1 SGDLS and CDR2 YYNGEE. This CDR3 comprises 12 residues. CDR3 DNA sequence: TGTGCCAGCAGCCCGAGGGGGACAGCGCAGTACTTC. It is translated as CASSPRGTAQYF.

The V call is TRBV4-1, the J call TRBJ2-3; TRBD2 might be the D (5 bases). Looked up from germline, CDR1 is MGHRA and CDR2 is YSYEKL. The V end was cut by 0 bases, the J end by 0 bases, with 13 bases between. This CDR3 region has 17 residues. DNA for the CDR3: TGCGCCAGCAGCCAAGACCCACCGGGATTGAGCACAGATACGCAGTATTTT. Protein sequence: CASSQDPPGLSTDTQYF.

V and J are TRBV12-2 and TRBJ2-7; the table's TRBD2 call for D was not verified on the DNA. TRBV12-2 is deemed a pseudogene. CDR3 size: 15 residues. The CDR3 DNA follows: TGTGCAAGTCGCCGTACCCCTAGTTCCGCCTACGAGCAGTACTTC. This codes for CASRRTPSSAYEQYF.